The present T cell receptor (beta chain) was sequenced within a study of T cell responses to AZD1222 COVID-19 vaccine. This clone appeared a single time. Germline values: CDR1 MNHEY, CDR2 SMNVEV (reference sequence). This CDR3 region has 11 residues. V lost 4 bases to trimming and J lost 4 bases, with 1 base between them. Some second doses came at about 4 weeks and others at about 12 weeks; these were pooled. Produced via immunoSEQ multiplex PCR; TCRdb's table is partial and in-frame only. The data hold some 84,000 clones, with approximately 83% observed a single time. The J gene is TRBJ2-2, the V gene TRBV27; D call uncertain. This receptor was obtained from an adult who received the AZD1222 COVID-19 vaccine. Source: peripheral blood, taken 28 days after the second AZD1222 dose. The CDR3 loop reads CASSSTGELFF. The CDR3 DNA sequence: TGTGCCAGCAGTTCCACCGGGGAGCTGTTTTTT.